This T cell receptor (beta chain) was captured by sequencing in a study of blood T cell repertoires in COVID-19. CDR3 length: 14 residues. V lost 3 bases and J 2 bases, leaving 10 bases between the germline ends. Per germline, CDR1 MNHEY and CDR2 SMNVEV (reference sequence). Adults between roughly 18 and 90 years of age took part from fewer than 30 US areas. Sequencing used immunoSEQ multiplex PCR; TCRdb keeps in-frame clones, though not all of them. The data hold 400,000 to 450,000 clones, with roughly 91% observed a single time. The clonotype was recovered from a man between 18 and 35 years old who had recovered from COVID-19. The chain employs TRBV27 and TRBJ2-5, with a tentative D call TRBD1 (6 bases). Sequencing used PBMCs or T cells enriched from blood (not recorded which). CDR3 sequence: CASSFQGPQETQYF. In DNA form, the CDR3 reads TGTGCCAGCAGTTTTCAGGGGCCGCAAGAGACCCAGTACTTC.